The rows below give T cell receptor beta chains drawn from one sample of a study of T cell changes during pregnancy in multiple sclerosis. The repertoire was sequenced with immunoSEQ multiplex PCR; TCRdb's copy has only in-frame clones and lacks some. Of approximately 46,000 clones detected, 85% to 90% appear once; the ten largest clones hold about 5.1%. This sample comprised peripheral blood, obtained after pregnancy. These receptors all stem from a female donor in good health, enrolled as a control in a pregnancy study. The CDR3 runs from the conserved cysteine through the conserved F or W. Fields, in order: clone size, J gene, CDR3 length, D gene, V gene, CDR3 protein, CDR3 DNA. D genes are given only for firm matches. Expanded clones are given a class, and other clones once, few, many or no size at all.

NA TRBJ1-2 14 NA TRBV7-8 CASSLALVNYGYTF TGTGCCAGCAGCTTAGCCCTCGTGAACTATGGCTACACCTTC
NA TRBJ1-2 15 TRBD1 TRBV5-4 CASSLALTGTHGYTF TGTGCCAGCAGCTTGGCTCTGACAGGGACACATGGCTACACCTTC
NA TRBJ1-2 17 NA TRBV10-3 CAISGIQGRESNYGYTF TGTGCCATCAGTGGGATCCAAGGGAGGGAGTCTAACTATGGCTACACCTTC
NA TRBJ1-4 15 NA TRBV23-1 CASSQEVATNEKLFF TGCGCCAGCAGTCAAGAGGTGGCAACTAATGAAAAACTGTTTTTT
NA TRBJ2-5 15 TRBD2 TRBV4-2 CASSQEGGGQETQYF TGTGCCAGCAGCCAAGAGGGGGGGGGCCAAGAGACCCAGTACTTC
NA TRBJ2-1 15 NA TRBV5-4 CASSLPLSSYNEQFF TGTGCCAGCAGCTTGCCCCTAAGCTCCTACAATGAGCAGTTCTTC
NA TRBJ1-2 13 NA TRBV5-6 CASSLGAGNGYTF TGTGCCAGCAGCTTGGGAGCAGGGAATGGCTACACCTTC
NA TRBJ1-5 14 TRBD1 TRBV28 CASSGRQGYQPQHF TGTGCCAGCAGTGGCCGACAGGGCTATCAGCCCCAGCATTTT
once TRBJ2-7 14 TRBD2 TRBV5-1 CASSSGGPAYEQYF TGCGCCAGCTCAAGCGGGGGGCCCGCCTACGAGCAGTACTTC
NA TRBJ1-1 15 TRBD1 TRBV4-3 CASSADRGQDTEAFF TGCGCCAGCAGCGCGGACAGGGGGCAGGACACTGAAGCTTTCTTT
NA TRBJ2-7 15 NA TRBV7-6 CASSLAQGSPYEQYF TGTGCCAGCAGCTTAGCCCAGGGGTCCCCCTACGAGCAGTACTTC
NA TRBJ1-2 15 TRBD1 TRBV28 CASSPTGVANYGYTF TGTGCCAGCAGTCCTACAGGGGTAGCTAACTATGGCTACACCTTC
few TRBJ1-5 16 TRBD1 TRBV4-2 CASSPRTGEGNQPQHF TGTGCCAGCAGCCCCCGGACAGGGGAAGGCAATCAGCCCCAGCATTTT
once TRBJ2-7 15 TRBD1 TRBV6-4 CASSAGQGSPYEQYF TGTGCCAGCAGTGCCGGACAGGGATCTCCCTACGAGCAGTACTTC
NA TRBJ2-1 16 TRBD2 TRBV5-1 CASSLTTSGRRDEQFF TGCGCCAGCAGCTTGACGACTAGCGGGAGAAGAGATGAGCAGTTCTTC
NA TRBJ2-3 14 NA TRBV11-2 CASSGRVGTDTQYF TGTGCCAGCAGCGGCAGGGTGGGCACAGATACGCAGTATTTT
NA TRBJ2-7 17 TRBD2 TRBV9 CASSVRPAAGERYEQYF TGTGCCAGCAGCGTCCGACCCGCAGCGGGAGAAAGGTACGAGCAGTACTTC
NA TRBJ1-1 14 TRBD1 TRBV27 CASSSMGQGRRAFF TGTGCCAGCAGTTCCATGGGACAGGGAAGGAGGGCTTTCTTT
NA TRBJ1-2 14 TRBD1 TRBV2 CASRDRGLNYGYTF TGTGCCAGCAGGGACAGGGGGCTGAACTATGGCTACACCTTC